These 28 T cell receptor beta chains came from one sample sequenced in a study of STAT5B mutations in CD4+ large granular lymphocyte leukemia. Profiled with immunoSEQ multiplex PCR; TCRdb holds only in-frame clones, not every one. The table shows 45,000 to 55,000 clones, with less than 85% occurring only once. The sample comprised CD4+ T cells from blood buffy coats. All receptors come from a human donor in good health.

V gene TRBV18 combines with J gene TRBJ2-1; D might be TRBD1 (7 bases). CDR3 length: 14 residues. V lost 6 bases and J 6 bases, leaving 15 bases between the germline ends. CDR1 KGHSH and CDR2 LQKENI come from the germline V gene. In nucleotides, the CDR3 is TGTGCCAGCTCCCCCGGGACAGCGGGCAATGAGCAGTTCTTC. Its protein product is CASSPGTAGNEQFF.

The chain links TRBV29-1 to TRBJ2-6; D tentatively reads TRBD1 or TRBD2 (5 bases each). This CDR3 spans 13 amino acids. V lost 6 bases to trimming and J lost 2 bases, with 8 bases between them. The germline gives CDR1 SQVTM, CDR2 ANQGSEA. In DNA, the CDR3 is TGCAGCGTAGGGACCACTGGGGCCAACGTCCTGACTTTC. Its protein is CSVGTTGANVLTF.

The chain uses TRBV7-2 and TRBJ2-3, with D hard to call. Germline values: CDR1 SGHTA, CDR2 FQGNSA. V was clipped by 4 bases and J by 4 bases, with 12 bases between them. The CDR3 consists of 14 residues. The CDR3 DNA follows: TGTGCCAGCAGCTCCCGCTCTGGGCCAGATACGCAGTATTTT. Its translation: CASSSRSGPDTQYF.

This chain uses TRBV7-2 with TRBJ2-5; perhaps TRBD2 as D (5 bases). CDR1 and CDR2 from the germline V gene are SGHTA and FQGNSA. Trimming left V 6 bases short and J 2 bases short, with 10 bases between. CDR3 size: 13 residues. The CDR3 nucleotides are TGTGCCAGCAGTATGACTAATCAAGAGACCCAGTACTTC. This encodes CASSMTNQETQYF.

The CDR3: CATSVGQGLTDTQYF. The CDR3 DNA is TGTGCCACTTCGGTTGGACAGGGGTTGACAGATACGCAGTATTTT. The V call is TRBV7-3, the J call TRBJ2-3, with 9 bases identical to TRBD1. CDR3 length equals 15 residues. J lost 3 bases, V lost 10 bases, and 11 bases had no gene match. Germline V CDR1 and CDR2: SGHTA, FQGTGA. The entire variable domain, with the rest obtained from reference TRBV7-3 and TRBJ2-3, is as follows: GAGVSQTPSNKVTEKGKYVELRCDPISGHTALYWYRQSLGQGPEFLIYFQGTGAADDSGLPNDRFFAVRPEGSVSTLKIQRTERGDSAVYLCATSVGQGLTDTQYFGPGTRLTVL.

The V call is TRBV6-5, the J call TRBJ2-2; TRBD2 might be the D (7 bases). The CDR3 length is 15 residues. Trimming took 2 bases from V and 7 from J, leaving 14 bases between them. Germline values: CDR1 MNHEY, CDR2 SVGAGI. The CDR3 bases are TGTGCCAGCAGTTACGGCGGGGGCCGAGTCGGGGAGCTGTTTTTT. It specifies CASSYGGGRVGELFF.

The chain joins TRBV18 to TRBJ2-2; 8 bases are a match to TRBD1. Germline CDR1 is KGHSH and CDR2 is LQKENI. V lost 6 bases, J lost 2 bases, and 8 bases stayed unmatched. The CDR3 contains 16 residues. The CDR3 coding sequence is TGTGCCAGCTCCATCGGGACAGGCGAAAACACCGGGGAGCTGTTTTTT. This gives the protein CASSIGTGENTGELFF.

This sequence joins TRBV27 and TRBJ1-2; D not resolved. This CDR3 is built from 13 residues. Germline loops: CDR1 MNHEY, CDR2 SMNVEV (reference sequence). Deletions cut 3 bases from V and 4 bases from J, with 9 bases between. This CDR3 reads CASSFKGSYGYTF. DNA for the CDR3: TGTGCCAGCAGTTTTAAGGGTTCCTATGGCTACACCTTC.

This clone was detected only a few times. This chain uses TRBV2 with TRBJ1-2; no firm D call. Germline V gives CDR1 SNHLY, CDR2 FYNNEI. Trimming took 4 bases from V and 5 from J, leaving 11 bases between them. The CDR3 totals 13 residues. The CDR3 region is CASSGPLRYGYTF. In nucleotides, the CDR3 is TGTGCCAGCAGTGGGCCACTTCGGTATGGCTACACCTTC.

There are a few counts of this clone. The V gene is TRBV19, the J gene TRBJ1-5; D gene uncertain. The CDR3 spans 18 residues. Germline-derived CDR1 and CDR2 are LNHDA and SQIVND (reference sequence). Trimming left V 3 bases short and J 0 bases short, with 18 bases between. Here the CDR3 reads CASSIQVLQSPSNQPQHF. The CDR3 DNA sequence: TGTGCCAGTAGTATTCAGGTCCTCCAATCTCCTAGCAATCAGCCCCAGCATTTT.

The chain is built from TRBV7-2 and TRBJ2-3; 9 bases align to TRBD1. Looked up from germline, CDR1 is SGHTA and CDR2 is FQGNSA. The V segment lost 5 bases and the J segment 4 bases; nucleotides outside the gene matches: 7. This CDR3 is 15 amino acids long. This chain's CDR3 is CASSPMGQGSDTQYF. In nucleotides, the CDR3 is TGTGCCAGCAGCCCTATGGGACAGGGATCAGATACGCAGTATTTT.

The V and J genes are TRBV29-1 and TRBJ2-1; D unresolved. The germline gives CDR1 SQVTM, CDR2 ANQGSEA. Deletions cut 4 bases from V and 3 bases from J, with 16 bases between. The CDR3 totals 15 residues. The CDR3 here is CSVGSSGRIYNEQFF. The CDR3 region has the DNA TGCAGCGTTGGTTCGTCAGGAAGGATCTACAATGAGCAGTTCTTC.

J is TRBJ2-3 and V is TRBV20-1; no reliable D call. CDR3 length equals 10 residues. Germline V gene sequence: CDR1 DFQATT, CDR2 SNEGSKA (reference sequence). CDR3 in amino acids: CSPLADTQYF. CDR3 DNA sequence: TGCAGCCCTCTAGCAGATACGCAGTATTTT.

The genes are TRBV4-2 and TRBJ2-1, with 10 bases lining up with TRBD2. Germline CDR1 and CDR2: LGHNA and YNFKEQ. Trimming at V came to 1 base and at J to 3 bases, leaving 6 bases not matched to a gene. This CDR3 region has 17 residues. CDR3 region: CASSQGASGGVYNEQFF. The CDR3 DNA follows: TGTGCCAGCAGCCAAGGAGCGAGCGGGGGGGTCTACAATGAGCAGTTCTTC.

The chain recombines TRBV5-4 with TRBJ2-1, with 7 bases fitting TRBD1. This CDR3 is built from 14 residues. Germline CDR1 SGHNT, CDR2 YYREEE (reference sequence). J lost 10 bases, V lost 5 bases, and 12 bases had no gene match. CDR3 bases: TGTGCCAGCAGATCCGGGACAGATATAAACGAGCAGTTCTTC. Protein product: CASRSGTDINEQFF.

The chain combines TRBV5-4 with TRBJ2-3; weak D call: TRBD2 (6 bases). Trimming took 4 bases from V and 2 from J, leaving 17 bases between them. Per germline, CDR1 SGHNT and CDR2 YYREEE (reference sequence). CDR3 length equals 16 residues. This CDR3 is CASSLEGTLNTDTQYF. The CDR3 DNA reads TGTGCCAGCAGCCTGGAGGGGACCTTAAACACAGATACGCAGTATTTT.

The V and J genes are TRBV10-3 and TRBJ1-2, with D possibly matching TRBD1 (5 bases). Germline V gene lookup returns CDR1 ENHRY and CDR2 SYGVKD. V was trimmed by 2 bases and J by 4 bases, leaving 8 bases between them. The CDR3 extends over 13 amino acids. CDR3 DNA: TGTGCCATCAGTGAGGGGCAGGGCTATGGCTACACCTTC. This translates into CAISEGQGYGYTF.

The chain has TRBV28 and TRBJ1-2; tentatively, D is TRBD1 (5 bases). CDR3 size: 17 residues. Germline V gives CDR1 MDHEN, CDR2 SYDVKM. The V end was cut by 2 bases, the J end by 4 bases, with 20 bases between. CDR3 in amino acids: CASSLPQGQRNLYGYTF. CDR3 sequence (DNA): TGTGCCAGCAGTTTACCCCAAGGACAACGAAACCTCTATGGCTACACCTTC.

This chain connects TRBV6-1 to TRBJ2-7; 11 bases map to TRBD2. CDR1 and CDR2 from the germline V gene are MNHNS and SASEGT. The trim removed 10 bases at V and 2 bases at J, leaving 4 bases unmatched. This CDR3 contains 13 residues. CDR3 sequence: CATSGGPPYEQYV. The CDR3 DNA reads TGTGCCACTAGCGGGGGGCCTCCCTACGAGCAGTACGTC.

This sequence joins TRBV19 and TRBJ2-3; D remains ambiguous. The germline CDR1 and CDR2 sequences are LNHDA and SQIVND (reference sequence). The V end was cut by 1 base, the J end by 4 bases, with 9 bases between. The CDR3 covers 14 residues. CDR3 bases: TGTGCCAGTAGTATAGGAGTGGTCTCAGATACGCAGTATTTT. This gives the protein CASSIGVVSDTQYF.

This chain joins TRBV28 and TRBJ2-2; D is uncertain. The CDR3 length is 15 residues. The ends were cut back, 6 bases at V and 0 bases at J, with 11 bases in the middle. Germline V gives CDR1 MDHEN, CDR2 SYDVKM. The chain's CDR3 is CASSSNPSNTGELFF. The CDR3 DNA reads as TGTGCCAGCAGCTCCAACCCCTCGAACACCGGGGAGCTGTTTTTT.

V is TRBV9 and J is TRBJ2-7, with 12 bases aligning to TRBD1. V lost 3 bases to trimming and J lost 5 bases; unmatched junction nucleotides: 9. This CDR3 has 16 amino acids. From germline, CDR1 is SGDLS and CDR2 YYNGEE. This chain's CDR3 is CASSARDRGLADEQYV. The CDR3 nucleotides read TGTGCCAGCAGCGCCCGGGACAGGGGGCTTGCGGACGAGCAGTACGTC.

The rearrangement joins TRBV7-9 to TRBJ2-1; a possible D gene is TRBD2 (5 bases). Germline lookup yields CDR1 SEHNR and CDR2 FQNEAQ (reference sequence). The CDR3 is made up of 19 amino acids. V lost 3 bases and J 7 bases, leaving 28 bases between the germline ends. The CDR3 reads CASSFLYGRKGEGGNEQFF. CDR3 sequence (DNA): TGTGCCAGCAGCTTTTTATACGGGCGGAAGGGAGAAGGCGGGAATGAGCAGTTCTTC.

This clone was found a few times. Its ends do not fully match the called genes, so a read error is possible. The J gene is TRBJ1-1, the V gene TRBV29-1; 7 nucleotides agree with TRBD1. This CDR3 comprises 13 residues. Germline V lookup: CDR1 SQVTM, CDR2 ANQGSEA. Here the CDR3 DNA reads TGCAGCGTTAAAGACAGGGCTGGCACTGAAGCTTTCTTT. It codes for CSVKDRAGTEAFF.

In its sample, this clone was seen a few times. This chain links TRBV7-9 with TRBJ1-1; tentatively, D is TRBD1 (5 bases). Looked up from germline, CDR1 is SEHNR and CDR2 is FQNEAQ (reference sequence). Trimming removed 2 bases from V and 4 bases from J, with 11 bases in between. The CDR3 is made up of 14 amino acids. The CDR3 region has the DNA TGTGCCAGCAGCTTACAAGGGGAGGGCACTGAAGCTTTCTTT. Protein: CASSLQGEGTEAFF.

The sample holds a few counts of this clone. The V and J genes are TRBV14 and TRBJ1-2; 9 nucleotides align to TRBD1. This CDR3 is 14 amino acids long. Germline trimming cut 1 base from V and 6 bases from J; bases unmatched to any gene: 3. In germline, CDR1 is SGHDN, CDR2 FVKESK. CDR3 residues: CASSQGRQGDGYTF. The CDR3 DNA reads as TGTGCCAGCAGCCAAGGTCGACAGGGGGATGGCTACACCTTC.

V usage is TRBV6-1 and J usage is TRBJ2-7; 7 bases line up with TRBD2. Germline V CDR1 and CDR2: MNHNS, SASEGT. The CDR3 spans 13 residues. V shed 6 bases, J shed 5 bases, and the junction held 7 bases outside the gene matches. For the CDR3, the DNA is TGTGCCAGCAGCCTACAGCGGGACCACGAGCAGTACGTC. It yields the protein CASSLQRDHEQYV.

The J gene is TRBJ1-1, the V gene TRBV19, with D unclear. V was cut by 8 bases and J by 4 bases, with 20 bases left in between. The CDR3 runs to 15 residues. Germline V gene lookup returns CDR1 LNHDA and CDR2 SQIVND (reference sequence). CDR3 sequence: CASPPPAGLATEAFF. For the CDR3, the DNA is TGTGCCAGTCCCCCACCGGCAGGCCTAGCCACTGAAGCTTTCTTT.